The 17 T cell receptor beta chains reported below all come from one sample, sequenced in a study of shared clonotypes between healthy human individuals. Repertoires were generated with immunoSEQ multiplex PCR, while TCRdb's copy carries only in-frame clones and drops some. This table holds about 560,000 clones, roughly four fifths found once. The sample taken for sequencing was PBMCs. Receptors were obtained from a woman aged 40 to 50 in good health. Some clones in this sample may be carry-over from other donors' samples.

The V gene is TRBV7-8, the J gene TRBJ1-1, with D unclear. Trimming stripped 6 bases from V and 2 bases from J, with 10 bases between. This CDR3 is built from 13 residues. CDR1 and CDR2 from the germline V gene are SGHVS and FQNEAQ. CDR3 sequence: CASRSPVNTEAFF. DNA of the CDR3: TGTGCCAGCAGATCTCCAGTAAACACTGAAGCTTTCTTT.

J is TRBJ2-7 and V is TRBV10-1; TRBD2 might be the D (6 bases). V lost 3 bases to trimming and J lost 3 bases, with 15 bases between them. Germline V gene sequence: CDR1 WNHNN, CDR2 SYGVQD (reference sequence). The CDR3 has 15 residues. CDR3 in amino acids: CASSDVTGAVYEQYF. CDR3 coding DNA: TGCGCCAGCAGTGATGTAACGGGAGCGGTCTACGAGCAGTACTTC.

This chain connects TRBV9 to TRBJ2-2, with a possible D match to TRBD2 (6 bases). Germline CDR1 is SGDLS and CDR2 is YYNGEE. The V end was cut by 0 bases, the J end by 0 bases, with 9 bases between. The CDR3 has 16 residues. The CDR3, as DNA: TGTGCCAGCAGCGTAGTTGGAGGGACGAACACCGGGGAGCTGTTTTTT. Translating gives CASSVVGGTNTGELFF.

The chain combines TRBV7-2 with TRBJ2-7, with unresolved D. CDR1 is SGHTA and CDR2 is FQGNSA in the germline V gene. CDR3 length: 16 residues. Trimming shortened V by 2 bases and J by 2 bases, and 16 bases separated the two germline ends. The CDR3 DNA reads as TGTGCCAGCAGCTTACGGTTTGGCGGTTATACCTACGAGCAGTACTTC. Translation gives CASSLRFGGYTYEQYF.

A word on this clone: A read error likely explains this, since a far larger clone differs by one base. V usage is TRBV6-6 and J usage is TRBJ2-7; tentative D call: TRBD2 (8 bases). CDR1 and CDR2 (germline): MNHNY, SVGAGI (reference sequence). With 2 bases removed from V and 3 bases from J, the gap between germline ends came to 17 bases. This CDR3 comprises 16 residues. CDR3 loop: CASSYPPTGTSYEQYF. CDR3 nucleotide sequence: TGTGCCAGCAGTTACCCCCCGACAGGGACTAGCTACGAGCAGTACTTC.

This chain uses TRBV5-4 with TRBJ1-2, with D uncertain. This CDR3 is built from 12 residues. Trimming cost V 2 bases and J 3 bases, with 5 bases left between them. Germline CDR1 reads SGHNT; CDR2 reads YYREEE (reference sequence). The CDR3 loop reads CASSFDDYGYTF. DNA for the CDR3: TGTGCCAGCAGCTTCGACGACTATGGCTACACCTTC.

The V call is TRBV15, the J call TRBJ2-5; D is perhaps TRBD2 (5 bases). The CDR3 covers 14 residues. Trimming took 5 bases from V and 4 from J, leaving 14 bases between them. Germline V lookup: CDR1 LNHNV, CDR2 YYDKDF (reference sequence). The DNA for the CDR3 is TGTGCCACCAGCGTCCGAACAGCGGTAGAGACCCAGTACTTC. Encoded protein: CATSVRTAVETQYF.

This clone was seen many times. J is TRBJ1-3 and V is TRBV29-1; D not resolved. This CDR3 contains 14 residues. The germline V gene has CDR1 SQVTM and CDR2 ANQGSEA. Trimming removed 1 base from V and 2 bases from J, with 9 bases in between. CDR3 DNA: TGCAGCGTTGAAGTAGGAGGAGCTGGAAACACCATATATTTT. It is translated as CSVEVGGAGNTIYF.

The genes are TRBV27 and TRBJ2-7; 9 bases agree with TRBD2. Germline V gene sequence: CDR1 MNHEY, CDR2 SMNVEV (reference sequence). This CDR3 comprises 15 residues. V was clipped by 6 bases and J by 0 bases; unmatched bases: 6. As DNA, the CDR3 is TGTGCCAGCAGACTTAGCGGGGGTCTCTCCTACGAGCAGTACTTC. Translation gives CASRLSGGLSYEQYF.

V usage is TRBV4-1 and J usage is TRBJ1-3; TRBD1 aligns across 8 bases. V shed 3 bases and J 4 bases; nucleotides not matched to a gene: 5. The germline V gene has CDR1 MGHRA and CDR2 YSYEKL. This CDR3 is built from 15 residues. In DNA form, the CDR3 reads TGCGCCAGCAGCCACAGGACAGGGCTAGGAAACACCATATATTTT. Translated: CASSHRTGLGNTIYF.

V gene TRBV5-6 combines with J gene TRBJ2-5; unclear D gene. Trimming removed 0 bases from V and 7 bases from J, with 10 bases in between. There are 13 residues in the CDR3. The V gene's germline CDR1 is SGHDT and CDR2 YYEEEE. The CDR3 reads CASSLGRAWTQYF. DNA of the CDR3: TGTGCCAGCAGCTTGGGACGGGCTTGGACCCAGTACTTC. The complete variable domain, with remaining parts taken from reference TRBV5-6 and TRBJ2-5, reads DAGVTQSPTHLIKTRGQQVTLRCSPKSGHDTVSWYQQALGQGPQFIFQYYEEEERQRGNFPDRFSGHQFPNYSSELNVNALLLGDSALYLCASSLGRAWTQYFGPGTRLLVL.

DNA of the CDR3: TGTGCCTGGGGACTAGCGGGAGTAATGAGAAACATTCAGTACTTC. It translates to CAWGLAGVMRNIQYF. The chain uses TRBV30 and TRBJ2-4, with 13 bases aligning to TRBD2. CDR3 length equals 15 residues. Germline assignment: CDR1 GTSNPN and CDR2 SVGIG (reference sequence). V shed 5 bases, J shed 6 bases, and the junction held 7 bases outside the gene matches. Using reference TRBV30 and TRBJ2-4 for the parts outside the CDR3, the full variable domain is SQTIHQWPATLVQPVGSPLSLECTVEGTSNPNLYWYRQAAGRGLQLLFYSVGIGQISSEVPQNLSASRPQDRQFILSSKKLLLSDSGFYLCAWGLAGVMRNIQYFGAGTRLSVL.

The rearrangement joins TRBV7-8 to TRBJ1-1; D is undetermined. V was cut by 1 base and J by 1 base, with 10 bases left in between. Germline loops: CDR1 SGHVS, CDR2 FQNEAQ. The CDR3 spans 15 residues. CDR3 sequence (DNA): TGTGCCAGCAGCTTAGTTGGGGAGGCGAACACTGAAGCTTTCTTT. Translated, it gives CASSLVGEANTEAFF.

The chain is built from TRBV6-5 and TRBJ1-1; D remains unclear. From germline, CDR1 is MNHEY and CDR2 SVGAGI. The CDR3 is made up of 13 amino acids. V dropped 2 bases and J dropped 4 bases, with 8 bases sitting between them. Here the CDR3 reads CASSYGFRTEAFF. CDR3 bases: TGTGCCAGCAGTTACGGGTTTCGCACTGAAGCTTTCTTT.

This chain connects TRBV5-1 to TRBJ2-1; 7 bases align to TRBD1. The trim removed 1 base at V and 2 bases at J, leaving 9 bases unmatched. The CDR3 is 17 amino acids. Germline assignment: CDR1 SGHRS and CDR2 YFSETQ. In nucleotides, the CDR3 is TGCGCCAGCAGCTTGAACCCAACAGGGGTAGCCTACAATGAGCAGTTCTTC. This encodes CASSLNPTGVAYNEQFF.

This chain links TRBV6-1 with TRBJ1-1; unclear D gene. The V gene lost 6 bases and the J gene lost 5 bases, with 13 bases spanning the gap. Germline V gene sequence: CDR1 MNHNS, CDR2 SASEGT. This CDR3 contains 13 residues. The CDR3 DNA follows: TGTGCCAGCAGGTCGACCGAAGGGACTGAAGCTTTCTTT. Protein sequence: CASRSTEGTEAFF.

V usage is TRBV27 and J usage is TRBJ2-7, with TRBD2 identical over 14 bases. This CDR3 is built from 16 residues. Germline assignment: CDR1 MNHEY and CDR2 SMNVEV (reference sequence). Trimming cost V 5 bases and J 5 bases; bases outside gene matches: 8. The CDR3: CASSIGLAGGENEQYF. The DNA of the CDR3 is TGTGCCAGCAGTATTGGACTAGCGGGAGGTGAAAACGAGCAGTACTTC.